These T cell receptor beta chains were read from a single sample in a study of T-cell reconstitution after alpha-beta-depleted transplantation in children. TCRdb recomputed calls from the PCR reads with MiXCR, one row per CDR3 protein. Of approximately 300,000 distinct CDR3 sequences in the sample, approximately 7.3% were seen once. This material consisted of peripheral blood, taken 360 days after TCRalphabeta/CD19-depleted stem cell transplant. These receptors were taken from a female patient younger than 10 who had a stem cell transplant for Fanconi anemia, so the T cells may come from the graft donor. Each CDR3 is given with its conserved first and last residue. Each record gives: D gene, clone size, V gene, J gene, CDR3 DNA, CDR3 protein. A D gene is named only where the DNA matches it firmly. Rows give clone size only sometimes, using once, few, many, or a class for an expanded clone.

>TRBD2|many|TRBV12-3/TRBV12-4|TRBJ2-1
TGTGCCAGCAGTTCAGCGGGAGGGCCGAATGAGCAGTTCTTC
CASSSAGGPNEQFF
>NA|many|TRBV12-3/TRBV12-4|TRBJ1-5
TGTGCCAGCAGTCCGAGCAATCAGCCCCAGCATTTT
CASSPSNQPQHF
>NA|many|TRBV6-5|TRBJ2-3
TGTGCCAGCAGTTATACCCGAGGACGCTTAGGTACGCAGTATTTT
CASSYTRGRLGTQYF
>NA|many|TRBV7-9|TRBJ1-6
TGTGCCAGCAGCTCCTGGCTACAGGTCGGCGGGTCACCCCTCCACTTT
CASSSWLQVGGSPLHF
>NA|many|TRBV7-9|TRBJ2-5
TGTGCCAGCAGCTCACAGGTGAAAGAGACCCAGTACTTC
CASSSQVKETQYF
>NA|many|TRBV6-4|TRBJ1-5
TGTGCCAGCAGCGTCGGACAGATTGATAGCAATCAGCCCCAGCATTTT
CASSVGQIDSNQPQHF
>NA|NA|TRBV7-2|TRBJ1-1
TGTGCCAGCAGCTTAGAGCGAAGCACTGAAGCTTTCTTT
CASSLERSTEAFF
>NA|few|TRBV6-1|TRBJ1-2
TGTGCCACCGGTCCTCACCTCCCAAATGGCTACACCTTC
CATGPHLPNGYTF
>TRBD1|few|TRBV6-5|TRBJ1-1
TGTGCCAGCAGTTTGACAGGGGGCGTCACTGAAGCTTTCTTT
CASSLTGGVTEAFF
>NA|many|TRBV9|TRBJ2-1
TGTGCCAGCAGCCCTCATCCCCGGGACTTGGGGTACAATGAGCAGTTCTTC
CASSPHPRDLGYNEQFF
>TRBD1|many|TRBV6-5|TRBJ2-1
TGTGCCAGCAGAACAGGGGCAAGGATAAATGAGCAGTTCTTC
CASRTGARINEQFF
>NA|many|TRBV3-1|TRBJ2-3
TGTGCCAGCAGCCAAGCTTTCCACGATACGCAGTATTTT
CASSQAFHDTQYF
>TRBD2|many|TRBV5-1|TRBJ2-3
TGCGCCAGCAGCTTGAGGGCGGGGGGTCTAAATACGCAGTATTTT
CASSLRAGGLNTQYF
>NA|few|TRBV11-2|TRBJ2-7
TGTGCCAGCAGCTTCGAGGGGGAGGGATACCAGTACTTC
CASSFEGEGYQYF
>NA|few|TRBV2|TRBJ1-3
TGTGCCAGCGCCCGGGGACCGAGCTCTGGAAACACCATATATTTT
CASARGPSSGNTIYF
>NA|NA|TRBV14|TRBJ1-1
TGTGCCAGCAGCCAAGTGTTGAACACTGAAGCTTTCTTT
CASSQVLNTEAFF
>TRBD2|few|TRBV7-2|TRBJ2-5
TGTGCCAGCAGCTTAGCCCCAGCGGGGGGGTACCAAGAGACCCAGTACTTC
CASSLAPAGGYQETQYF
>TRBD1|many|TRBV5-1|TRBJ1-3
TGCGCCAGCAGCTTGGTATCCGGACAGGGTGCAAACACCATATATTTT
CASSLVSGQGANTIYF
>TRBD2|NA|TRBV6-5|TRBJ2-5
TGTGCCAGCAGTTACTCGGGACTAGCGGGCTACCAAGAGACCCAGTACTTC
CASSYSGLAGYQETQYF
>NA|many|TRBV7-2|TRBJ1-4
TGTGCCAGCAGCTACGGCAGGGTTGCAACTAATGAAAAACTGTTTTTT
CASSYGRVATNEKLFF
>NA|many|TRBV20-1|TRBJ1-6
TGCAGTGCTCTTCCGGGGGGGCCGAGCTCCTATAATTCACCCCTCCACTTT
CSALPGGPSSYNSPLHF
>NA|NA|TRBV6-1|TRBJ1-1
TGTGCCAGCAGCGGGAGTCGGGGTTCTGGGGATGAAGCTTTCTTT
CASSGSRGSGDEAFF
>TRBD1|NA|TRBV7-7|TRBJ2-1
TGTGCCAGCAGCCCAGTGCCAGGGGGCGATGACAATGAGCAGTTCTTC
CASSPVPGGDDNEQFF
>NA|few|TRBV25-1|TRBJ2-2
TGTGCCAGCAGTGTAATAGCCGCCGGGGAGCTGTTTTTT
CASSVIAAGELFF
>NA|NA|TRBV6-5|TRBJ1-3
TGTGCCAGCAGTTACGGAGAGGGGAACACCATATATTTT
CASSYGEGNTIYF
>NA|NA|TRBV5-6|TRBJ2-3
TGTGCCAGCAGCTTTGGAGACAGCACAGATACGCAGTATTTT
CASSFGDSTDTQYF
>NA|many|TRBV20-1|TRBJ1-5
TGCAGTGCTGGGGGGACCAATCAGCCCCAGCATTTT
CSAGGTNQPQHF
>NA|NA|TRBV6-2/TRBV6-3|TRBJ1-1
TGTGCCAGCAGTTACTCTGGCACGGGTGAAGCTTTCTTT
CASSYSGTGEAFF
>TRBD2|few|TRBV11-2|TRBJ2-7
TGTGCCAGCAGCTTAGTCCCTAGCGGGGGGTCTTTTGGCTACGAGCAGTACTTC
CASSLVPSGGSFGYEQYF
>NA|NA|TRBV9|TRBJ2-3
TGTGCCAGCAGCACCCGACAGATCACAGATACGCAGTATTTT
CASSTRQITDTQYF
>NA|many|TRBV6-4|TRBJ2-1
TGTGCCAGCAGTGACGCAGGGGCTACCTGGGATGAGCAGTTCTTC
CASSDAGATWDEQFF
>TRBD1|NA|TRBV28|TRBJ1-4
TGTGCCAGCAGTTACAGGGGGCCTGGTGAAAAACTGTTTTTT
CASSYRGPGEKLFF
>TRBD1|few|TRBV7-3|TRBJ1-1
TGTGCCAGCAGCCTGGACAGGGAAGGGGGAGCTTTCTTT
CASSLDREGGAFF
>NA|few|TRBV18|TRBJ2-5
TGTGCCAGCTCACCGAACACTCATCAAGAGACCCAGTACTTC
CASSPNTHQETQYF
>NA|few|TRBV2|TRBJ2-5
TGTGCCAGCAGTGGGGCCGACGAGACCCAGTACTTC
CASSGADETQYF
>NA|many|TRBV5-6|TRBJ2-7
TGTGCCAGCAGCAACGGACCGTACGAGCAGTACTTC
CASSNGPYEQYF
>NA|many|TRBV11-2|TRBJ2-7
TGTGCCAGCAGCTTGGGCGGACACTACGAGCAGTACTTC
CASSLGGHYEQYF
>TRBD2|NA|TRBV30|TRBJ2-4
TGTGCCTGGACTCGGGAGGGGAACATTCAGTACTTC
CAWTREGNIQYF
>NA|many|TRBV10-3|TRBJ2-7
TGTGCCATCAGCCGGGACACCTACGAGCAGTACTTC
CAISRDTYEQYF
>TRBD1|NA|TRBV7-8|TRBJ2-5
TGTGCCAGCAGCTCACTGGGACAGGGTGGCCAAGAGACCCAGTACTTC
CASSSLGQGGQETQYF
>NA|many|TRBV20-1|TRBJ2-5
TGCAGTGCTAGAAGCTTGGGGCTGAGGGATAAGGGGACCCAGTACTTC
CSARSLGLRDKGTQYF
>NA|many|TRBV28|TRBJ1-1
TGTGCCAGCAGTTTAAGGCCAGACACTGAAGCTTTCTTT
CASSLRPDTEAFF
>TRBD2|many|TRBV5-1|TRBJ2-5
TGCGCCAGCAGACTAGCGGGGGCAGAGACCCAGTACTTC
CASRLAGAETQYF
>NA|few|TRBV7-6|TRBJ2-3
TGTGCCAGCAGCTTATCGCCCGGGAGACCGGATACGCAGTATTTT
CASSLSPGRPDTQYF
>TRBD1|many|TRBV29-1|TRBJ2-5
TGCAGCGTTGGGTCCGGGACAGGGGTGGCGGAGACCCAGTACTTC
CSVGSGTGVAETQYF
>NA|many|TRBV11-2|TRBJ2-5
TGTGCCAGCAGCCGTATTTATAGGCAAGAGACCCAGTACTTC
CASSRIYRQETQYF
>TRBD2|many|TRBV20-1|TRBJ2-1
TGCAGTGCCCTGGGGACTAGCGGCCTTAGCTCCTACAATGAGCAGTTCTTC
CSALGTSGLSSYNEQFF
>NA|few|TRBV4-3|TRBJ1-1
TGCGCCAGCAGCCGGAGTTTTGGGATGAGGACTGAAGCTTTCTTT
CASSRSFGMRTEAFF
>NA|few|TRBV7-6|TRBJ1-2
TGTGCCAGCAGCTTACTCGGCAGCAAATATGGCTACACCTTC
CASSLLGSKYGYTF
>NA|many|TRBV10-2|TRBJ2-3
TGCGCCAGCAGTGAGTCAGGCGGGGGCACAGATACGCAGTATTTT
CASSESGGGTDTQYF
>NA|many|TRBV20-1|TRBJ2-1
TGCAGTGCTAGCTGGGTTCGAGAGCAGTTCTTC
CSASWVREQFF
>NA|many|TRBV2|TRBJ2-7
TGTGCCAGCTTAAGGGACCGATCCTACGAGCAGTACTTC
CASLRDRSYEQYF
>TRBD1|many|TRBV12-3/TRBV12-4|TRBJ2-7
TGTGCCAGCTCCTTGGGGGACAGGGTTAGGTCCGAGCAGTACTTC
CASSLGDRVRSEQYF
>TRBD2|few|TRBV3-1|TRBJ2-2
TGTGCCAGCAGCCAAGATCTAGCGGGGGGGCCAACCGGGGAGCTGTTTTTT
CASSQDLAGGPTGELFF
>NA|many|TRBV5-1|TRBJ2-5
TGCGCCAGCAGCATCCGAGAAGAGACCCAGTACTTC
CASSIREETQYF
>NA|many|TRBV6-2/TRBV6-3|TRBJ2-5
TGTGCCAGCGGAGAAAATAGCGTCTCGGGAGAGACCCAGTACTTC
CASGENSVSGETQYF
>TRBD2|few|TRBV6-2/TRBV6-3|TRBJ2-5
TGTGCCAGCAGCGACGCTAGCGGGGGGGCCTACCCGCAAGAGGCCCAGTACTTC
CASSDASGGAYPQEAQYF